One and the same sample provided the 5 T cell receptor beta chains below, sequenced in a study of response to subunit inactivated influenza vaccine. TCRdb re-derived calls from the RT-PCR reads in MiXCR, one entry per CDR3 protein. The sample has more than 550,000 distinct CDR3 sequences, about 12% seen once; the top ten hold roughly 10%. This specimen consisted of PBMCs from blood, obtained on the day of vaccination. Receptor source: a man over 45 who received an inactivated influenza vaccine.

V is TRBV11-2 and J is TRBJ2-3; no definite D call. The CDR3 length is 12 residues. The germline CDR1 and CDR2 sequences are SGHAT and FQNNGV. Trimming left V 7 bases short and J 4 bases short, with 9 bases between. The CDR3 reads CASISEADTQYF. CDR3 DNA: TGTGCCAGCATTTCGGAAGCAGATACGCAGTATTTT. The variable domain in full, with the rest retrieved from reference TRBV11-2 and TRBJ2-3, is EAGVAQSPRYKIIEKRQSVAFWCNPISGHATLYWYQQILGQGPKLLIQFQNNGVVDDSQLPKDRFSAERLKGVDSTLKIQPAKLEDSAVYLCASISEADTQYFGPGTRLTVL.

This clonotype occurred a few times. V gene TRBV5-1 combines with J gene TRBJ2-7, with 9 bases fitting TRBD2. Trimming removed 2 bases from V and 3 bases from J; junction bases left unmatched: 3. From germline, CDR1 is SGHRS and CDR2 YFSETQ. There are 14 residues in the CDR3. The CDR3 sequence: CASSFASGIYEQYF. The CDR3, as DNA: TGCGCCAGCAGCTTTGCTAGCGGGATCTACGAGCAGTACTTC.

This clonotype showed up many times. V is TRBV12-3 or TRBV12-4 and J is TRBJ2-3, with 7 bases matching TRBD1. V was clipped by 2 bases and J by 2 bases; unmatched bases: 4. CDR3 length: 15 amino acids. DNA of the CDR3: TGTGCCAGCAGTTTACGGACAGGCGCCACAGATACGCAGTATTTT. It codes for CASSLRTGATDTQYF.

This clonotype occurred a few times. The CDR3 DNA follows: TGTGCCAGCAGCCAAGATGCGGGAGGACAGACATATGAAAAACTGTTTTTT. It encodes CASSQDAGGQTYEKLFF. The chain carries TRBV14 and TRBJ1-4; D may be TRBD1 (6 bases). The CDR3 extends over 17 amino acids. Trimming shortened V by 0 bases and J by 6 bases, and 17 bases separated the two germline ends. CDR1 SGHDN and CDR2 FVKESK come from the germline V gene.

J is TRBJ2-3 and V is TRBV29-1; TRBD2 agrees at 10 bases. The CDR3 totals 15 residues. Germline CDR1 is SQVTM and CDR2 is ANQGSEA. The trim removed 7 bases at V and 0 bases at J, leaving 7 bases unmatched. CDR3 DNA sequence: TGCAGCGACAAAGCGGGGGGGTCTAGCACAGATACGCAGTATTTT. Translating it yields CSDKAGGSSTDTQYF.